These 25 T cell receptor beta chains came from one sample sequenced in a study of cytomegalovirus exposure and HLA in healthy donors. Primers included in the PCR were 60 Vbeta and 13 Jbeta primers. Data came from immunoSEQ multiplex PCR; TCRdb stores just in-frame clones and leaves some out. The table has fewer than 150,000 clones, approximately 77% seen once. The sequencing input was PBMCs. All receptors derive from a man younger than 40 in good health and CMV-seronegative.

The chain links TRBV4-1 to TRBJ1-2; 7 bases are a match to TRBD1. The CDR3 has 14 residues. The ends lost 6 bases at V and 3 bases at J; junction bases unmatched: 7. Looked up from germline, CDR1 is MGHRA and CDR2 is YSYEKL. CDR3 in amino acids: CASRPTGSDYGYTF. For the CDR3, the DNA is TGCGCCAGCAGACCGACAGGGTCCGACTATGGCTACACCTTC.

This chain joins TRBV7-2 and TRBJ1-5, with no clear D. Trimming stripped 1 base from V and 3 bases from J, with 10 bases between. The CDR3 has 15 amino acids. Germline V CDR1 and CDR2: SGHTA, FQGNSA. CDR3 coding DNA: TGTGCCAGCAGCTTAGATCGGGGTTACAATCAGCCCCAGCATTTT. This gives the protein CASSLDRGYNQPQHF.

The J gene is TRBJ2-1, the V gene TRBV2; 8 nucleotides align to TRBD2. CDR1 is SNHLY, CDR2 FYNNEI, per germline. After removal of 6 bases from V and 0 bases from J, the junction contained 4 bases not matched to a gene. The CDR3 consists of 15 residues. The CDR3 sequence is CASRTGGGSYNEQFF. The CDR3 bases are TGTGCCAGCAGAACCGGGGGGGGCTCCTACAATGAGCAGTTCTTC.

The J gene is TRBJ2-3, the V gene TRBV5-1; 9 bases are a match to TRBD1. The germline CDR1 and CDR2 sequences are SGHRS and YFSETQ. The V gene end was trimmed by 5 bases and the J gene end by 6 bases; junction bases not matched to a gene: 10. The CDR3 totals 15 residues. The CDR3 DNA reads TGCGCCAGCAGTCCGGGACAGGGTGGTGTTGATACGCAGTATTTT. It codes for CASSPGQGGVDTQYF.

This clone was found a few times. The rearrangement links TRBV11-2 to TRBJ2-3, with 9 positions matching TRBD2. Germline V gene lookup returns CDR1 SGHAT and CDR2 FQNNGV. The junction had 8 bases not matched to a gene; V was cut back by 5 bases and J by 2 bases. This CDR3 is built from 16 residues. DNA for the CDR3: TGTGCCAGCAGCCCCGGGACTAGCCACCTCACAGATACGCAGTATTTT. Translating gives CASSPGTSHLTDTQYF.

The chain employs TRBV30 and TRBJ1-2; 8 positions match TRBD1. The trim removed 0 bases at V and 4 bases at J, leaving 1 base unmatched. This CDR3 spans 13 amino acids. Germline CDR1 reads GTSNPN; CDR2 reads SVGIG (reference sequence). The CDR3 region is CAWSVQGGYGYTF. Here the CDR3 DNA reads TGTGCCTGGAGTGTACAGGGGGGCTATGGCTACACCTTC.

The chain has TRBV5-1 and TRBJ2-2; possibly TRBD2 for D (5 bases). The CDR3 totals 15 residues. V was pared by 0 bases and J by 2 bases, with 8 bases between. CDR1 and CDR2 (germline): SGHRS, YFSETQ. CDR3 sequence: CASSLGESNTGELFF. CDR3 nucleotides: TGCGCCAGCAGCTTGGGGGAGTCAAACACCGGGGAGCTGTTTTTT.

This chain joins TRBV6-5 and TRBJ2-1, with a tentative D call TRBD1 (6 bases). From germline, CDR1 is MNHEY and CDR2 SVGAGI. The CDR3 is made up of 15 amino acids. V was cut by 4 bases and J by 5 bases, with 15 bases left in between. The CDR3 is CASSSRAGAHNEQFF. The DNA of the CDR3 is TGTGCCAGCAGTTCCCGTGCAGGGGCTCACAATGAGCAGTTCTTC.

The rearrangement joins TRBV7-3 to TRBJ2-5; TRBD1 matches 8 bases. This CDR3 is built from 15 residues. V dropped 5 bases and J dropped 2; count of bases not matched to a gene: 7. CDR1 SGHTA and CDR2 FQGTGA come from the germline V gene. The chain's CDR3 is CASSPNGQGQETQYF. In nucleotides, the CDR3 is TGTGCCAGCAGCCCCAATGGACAGGGACAAGAGACCCAGTACTTC.

This chain connects TRBV6-1 to TRBJ2-3, with 8 bases matching TRBD2. V dropped 0 bases and J dropped 0; count of bases not matched to a gene: 5. The germline CDR1 and CDR2 sequences are MNHNS and SASEGT. There are 17 residues in the CDR3. The CDR3: CASSEAWLAGSTDTQYF. The CDR3 DNA follows: TGTGCCAGCAGTGAAGCATGGCTAGCGGGTAGCACAGATACGCAGTATTTT.

The V call is TRBV10-3, the J call TRBJ1-1; TRBD1 is a possible D gene (6 bases). Trimming cost V 0 bases and J 4 bases, with 15 bases left between them. This CDR3 is 16 amino acids long. Germline-derived CDR1 and CDR2 are ENHRY and SYGVKD. The CDR3 protein is CAISESRGRGTTEAFF. CDR3 coding DNA: TGTGCCATCAGTGAGTCACGGGGCAGGGGTACCACTGAAGCTTTCTTT.

The chain is built from TRBV7-3 and TRBJ2-5; 10 nucleotides agree with TRBD1. Unmatched junction bases numbered 8, after V lost 5 bases and J lost 2 bases. CDR1 SGHTA and CDR2 FQGTGA come from the germline V gene. The CDR3 consists of 16 residues. The CDR3 protein is CASSPRTGGSQETQYF. The CDR3 DNA is TGTGCCAGCAGCCCTCGGACAGGGGGGTCGCAAGAGACCCAGTACTTC. Complete variable domain (other parts from reference TRBV7-3 and TRBJ2-5): GAGVSQTPSNKVTEKGKYVELRCDPISGHTALYWYRQSLGQGPEFLIYFQGTGAADDSGLPNDRFFAVRPEGSVSTLKIQRTERGDSAVYLCASSPRTGGSQETQYFGPGTRLLVL.

In its sample, this clone was seen a few times. The rearrangement uses TRBV6-5 and TRBJ1-3; TRBD1 matches at 9 bases. V lost 6 bases, J lost 4 bases, and 7 bases stayed unmatched. Germline V gene data show CDR1 as MNHEY and CDR2 as SVGAGI. CDR3 length equals 15 residues. The CDR3 sequence is CASSFRTGAGNTIYF. The CDR3 DNA reads TGTGCCAGCAGCTTCAGGACAGGGGCCGGAAACACCATATATTTT.

The chain employs TRBV30 and TRBJ1-3; D might be TRBD1 (6 bases). CDR3 length: 15 residues. The germline V gene has CDR1 GTSNPN and CDR2 SVGIG (reference sequence). V lost 3 bases, J lost 2 bases, and 14 bases lay in between. In nucleotides, the CDR3 is TGTGCCTGGAGCGTAGACAGGTACCCTGGAAACACCATATATTTT. This codes for CAWSVDRYPGNTIYF.

V and J are TRBV6-5 and TRBJ2-3, with D possibly being TRBD2 (6 bases). Looked up from germline, CDR1 is MNHEY and CDR2 is SVGAGI. The CDR3 runs 14 residues. V was cut by 6 bases and J by 6 bases, with 16 bases left in between. Here the CDR3 DNA reads TGTGCCAGCAGGCGGGGAGAATCTTCTGATACGCAGTATTTT. As protein: CASRRGESSDTQYF.

The chain links TRBV7-8 to TRBJ2-7; TRBD2 is a possible D gene (6 bases). From germline, CDR1 is SGHVS and CDR2 FQNEAQ. V lost 3 bases to trimming and J lost 4 bases, with 7 bases between them. This CDR3 has 12 residues. CDR3 in DNA: TGTGCCAGCAGCTTCGGGACTTACGAGCAGTACTTC. Its protein is CASSFGTYEQYF.

The chain couples TRBV5-1 to TRBJ2-7, with a weak D call TRBD1 (5 bases). CDR1 is SGHRS, CDR2 YFSETQ, per germline. The CDR3 is made up of 17 amino acids. V lost 4 bases, J lost 0 bases, and 20 bases lay in between. The DNA of the CDR3 is TGCGCCAGCAGCCAGTTCTTGGGGCAGGGATCCTCCTACGAGCAGTACTTC. Translated: CASSQFLGQGSSYEQYF.

The V call is TRBV19, the J call TRBJ1-3, with TRBD1 identical over 7 bases. Germline lookup yields CDR1 LNHDA and CDR2 SQIVND (reference sequence). V lost 6 bases and J lost 1; bases outside the gene matches: 18. CDR3 size: 19 residues. The CDR3 loop is CASRARQGVNRLSGNTIYF. CDR3 DNA sequence: TGTGCCAGTAGGGCTAGACAGGGAGTAAATCGGTTGTCTGGAAACACCATATATTTT. Looking up the rest from reference TRBV19 and TRBJ1-3 gives the full variable domain: DGGITQSPKYLFRKEGQNVTLSCEQNLNHDAMYWYRQDPGQGLRLIYYSQIVNDFQKGDIAEGYSVSREKKESFPLTVTSAQKNPTAFYLCASRARQGVNRLSGNTIYFGEGSWLTVV.

The CDR3 sequence is CAWSVLRGTGISEAFF. The CDR3 nucleotides read TGTGCCTGGAGTGTATTACGGGGGACAGGGATCTCTGAAGCTTTCTTT. The rearrangement links TRBV30 to TRBJ1-1, with TRBD1 matching over 9 bases. Germline V lookup: CDR1 GTSNPN, CDR2 SVGIG (reference sequence). The CDR3 is 16 residues long. With V trimmed by 0 bases and J by 6 bases, 11 bases remained unmatched.

The chain joins TRBV27 to TRBJ1-6; D is ambiguous. The CDR3 has 13 residues. Trimming left V 5 bases short and J 7 bases short, with 9 bases between. The germline V gene has CDR1 MNHEY and CDR2 SMNVEV (reference sequence). CDR3 sequence: CASSRGGNSPLHF. CDR3 coding DNA: TGTGCCAGCAGTCGTGGCGGAAATTCACCCCTCCACTTT.

The chain uses TRBV10-1 and TRBJ2-3; 11 nucleotides match TRBD2. The CDR3 loop spans 16 amino acids. The V gene's germline CDR1 is WNHNN and CDR2 SYGVQD (reference sequence). Trimming took 6 bases from V and 0 from J; bases not matched to a gene: 5. CDR3 DNA: TGCGCCAGCAGCCCCAGACTAGCGGGAAGCACAGATACGCAGTATTTT. Its translation: CASSPRLAGSTDTQYF.

This chain uses TRBV29-1 with TRBJ2-7, with 8 bases identical to TRBD2. This CDR3 has 13 residues. V shed 4 bases and J 4 bases; nucleotides not matched to a gene: 6. Germline CDR1 reads SQVTM; CDR2 reads ANQGSEA. CDR3: CSVGSGRGYEQYF. The DNA of the CDR3 is TGCAGCGTTGGATCCGGGAGGGGTTACGAGCAGTACTTC.

The count of this clone is one. The V and J genes are TRBV7-2 and TRBJ2-7, with TRBD2 matching 9 bases. The V gene end was trimmed by 5 bases and the J gene end by 3 bases; junction bases not matched to a gene: 8. The CDR3 loop spans 15 amino acids. Germline V CDR1 and CDR2: SGHTA, FQGNSA. This chain's CDR3 is CASSGWLAGHYEQYF. DNA of the CDR3: TGTGCCAGCAGCGGGTGGCTAGCGGGGCACTACGAGCAGTACTTC.

V is TRBV6-1 and J is TRBJ2-3; 8 nucleotides align to TRBD1. Looked up from germline, CDR1 is MNHNS and CDR2 is SASEGT. CDR3 size: 15 residues. CDR3 nucleotide sequence: TGTGCATATCGAGGACAGGGAGCGCGAGCAGATACGCAGTATTTT. Residues: CAYRGQGARADTQYF.

This rearrangement joins TRBV6-5 to TRBJ2-7; maybe TRBD1 (6 bases). Germline CDR1 reads MNHEY; CDR2 reads SVGAGI. The CDR3 length is 13 residues. Deletions cut 10 bases from V and 1 base from J, with 14 bases between. CDR3 in DNA: TGTGCCACCGCGGTTCAGGGGTCCTACGAGCAGTACTTC. It encodes CATAVQGSYEQYF.